These 13 T cell receptor beta chains were sequenced from one sample in a study of T cell responses to AZD1222 COVID-19 vaccine. TCRdb's copy holds only in-frame clones and misses some; the assay was immunoSEQ multiplex PCR. In the table there are some 170,000 clones, about 91% of which are singletons. The input for sequencing was peripheral blood, taken on day 0 of MenACWY control vaccination. The source is an adult in good health.

The sample holds one count of this clone. This chain connects TRBV20-1 to TRBJ1-2, with unresolved D. Trimming took 3 bases from V and 7 from J, leaving 6 bases between them. CDR1 and CDR2 from the germline V gene are DFQATT and SNEGSKA (reference sequence). This CDR3 is 10 amino acids long. CDR3 in DNA: TGCAGTGCTAGGAGTGCTGGCTACACCTTC. This encodes CSARSAGYTF.

Remarks on this clone: At one end, the junction sequence differs from germline, possibly due to a read error. DNA for the CDR3: TGTGCCAGCAGTCCCCGGGGCTCCAACAATGAGCAGTTCTTC. It is translated as CASSPRGSNNEQFF. The rearrangement joins TRBV28 to TRBJ2-1; either TRBD1 or TRBD2 may supply D (5 bases each). The germline V gene has CDR1 MDHEN and CDR2 SYDVKM. CDR3 length: 14 residues.

The J gene is TRBJ1-1, the V gene TRBV7-9; no clear D gene. Germline CDR1 and CDR2: SEHNR and FQNEAQ (reference sequence). The CDR3 spans 14 residues. V was clipped by 5 bases and J by 2 bases, with 12 bases between them. The CDR3 nucleotides are TGTGCCAGCAGCCGAACACCTTCCAACACTGAAGCTTTCTTT. Its translation: CASSRTPSNTEAFF. Full variable domain (outside the CDR3, taken from reference TRBV7-9 and TRBJ1-1): DTGVSQNPRHKITKRGQNVTFRCDPISEHNRLYWYRQTLGQGPEFLTYFQNEAQLEKSRLLSDRFSAERPKGSFSTLEIQRTEQGDSAMYLCASSRTPSNTEAFFGQGTRLTVV.

The chain joins TRBV18 to TRBJ2-5, with D maybe TRBD2 (7 bases). The CDR3 loop spans 16 amino acids. From germline, CDR1 is KGHSH and CDR2 LQKENI. Trimming took 0 bases from V and 4 from J, leaving 15 bases between them. CDR3 nucleotide sequence: TGTGCCAGCTCACCACCGTCAGGGGAGGGTGTAGAGACCCAGTACTTC. This codes for CASSPPSGEGVETQYF. Based on the CDR3 plus reference TRBV18 and TRBJ2-5, the full variable domain is NAGVMQNPRHLVRRRGQEARLRCSPMKGHSHVYWYRQLPEEGLKFMVYLQKENIIDESGMPKERFSAEFPKEGPSILRIQQVVRGDSAAYFCASSPPSGEGVETQYFGPGTRLLVL.

The V gene is TRBV6-4, the J gene TRBJ1-6, with TRBD1 identical over 11 bases. CDR1 and CDR2 (germline): MRHNA, SNTAGT. The CDR3 runs to 16 residues. V trimming: 11 bases; J trimming: 2 bases; junction bases outside the gene matches: 8. The CDR3 DNA reads TGTGCCCGCAAGGACAGGGGGCATACCTATAATTCACCCCTCCACTTT. Encoded protein: CARKDRGHTYNSPLHF.

The chain recombines TRBV18 with TRBJ2-7; 11 bases align to TRBD1. Germline trimming cut 3 bases from V and 4 bases from J; bases unmatched to any gene: 5. Per the germline V gene, CDR1 is KGHSH and CDR2 is LQKENI. This CDR3 contains 15 residues. The CDR3 spells CASSPLGQGAYEQYF. In DNA form, the CDR3 reads TGTGCCAGCTCACCGCTAGGACAGGGGGCTTACGAGCAGTACTTC.

This chain connects TRBV7-8 to TRBJ1-3; D is perhaps TRBD1 (5 bases). The germline V gene has CDR1 SGHVS and CDR2 FQNEAQ. The CDR3 extends over 15 amino acids. Trimming removed 5 bases at V and 6 bases at J, with 17 bases between. CDR3 nucleotides: TGTGCCAGCAGCCTGACGGGGACCTTACAAAACACCATATATTTT. Protein: CASSLTGTLQNTIYF.

V and J are TRBV2 and TRBJ2-2; D is perhaps TRBD2 (5 bases). V lost 8 bases and J 4 bases, leaving 17 bases between the germline ends. The CDR3 is 15 residues long. Germline values: CDR1 SNHLY, CDR2 FYNNEI. The CDR3 DNA follows: TGTGCCAGCCGGCTCCCGGGGAGAGGCACCGGGGAGCTGTTTTTT. This translates into CASRLPGRGTGELFF.

A single count supports this clone. V usage is TRBV29-1 and J usage is TRBJ1-1; D is uncertain. Trimming took off 4 bases at V and 2 bases at J, with 11 bases between the two ends. Germline assignment: CDR1 SQVTM and CDR2 ANQGSEA. The CDR3 runs to 13 residues. CDR3 loop: CSVAVQANTEAFF. The CDR3 DNA is TGCAGCGTTGCCGTTCAGGCAAACACTGAAGCTTTCTTT.

The J gene is TRBJ1-3, the V gene TRBV5-5; D is undetermined. The ends were cut back, 0 bases at V and 0 bases at J, with 10 bases in the middle. Germline V gene sequence: CDR1 SGHKS, CDR2 YYEKEE (reference sequence). The CDR3 consists of 16 residues. DNA for the CDR3: TGTGCCAGCAGCTTGGAGGCAGGATCCTCTGGAAACACCATATATTTT. Protein sequence: CASSLEAGSSGNTIYF.

The chain combines TRBV4-3 with TRBJ2-3; maybe TRBD2 (5 bases). This CDR3 comprises 16 residues. V shed 0 bases and J shed 0 bases, with 10 bases lying between them. Germline V gene lookup returns CDR1 LGHNA and CDR2 YSLEER. The CDR3 DNA is TGCGCCAGCAGCCAAGAATGGCGGGCCAGCACAGATACGCAGTATTTT. Its protein product is CASSQEWRASTDTQYF.

V is TRBV7-9 and J is TRBJ2-5; no firm D call. The CDR3 has 14 residues. Germline V gene data show CDR1 as SEHNR and CDR2 as FQNEAQ (reference sequence). The V gene lost 1 base and the J gene lost 2 bases, with 8 bases spanning the gap. The CDR3 nucleotides are TGTGCCAGCAGCTTAGAAGGTGGGCAAGAGACCCAGTACTTC. This encodes CASSLEGGQETQYF.

This chain connects TRBV27 to TRBJ2-1; D might be TRBD2 (7 bases). Germline V gene lookup returns CDR1 MNHEY and CDR2 SMNVEV (reference sequence). V dropped 2 bases and J dropped 0 bases, with 20 bases sitting between them. The CDR3 spans 19 residues. The CDR3 sequence is CASSLKALRGTSSYNEQFF. CDR3 nucleotides: TGTGCCAGCAGTTTAAAGGCCTTGCGGGGGACAAGCTCCTACAATGAGCAGTTCTTC.